Listed here are 3 T cell receptor beta chains from one sample, sequenced in a study of blood T cell repertoires in COVID-19. Here immunoSEQ multiplex PCR was the method, and the copy in TCRdb shows in-frame clones only, minus some. This table has 50,000 to 80,000 clones, 88% appearing once. Sequencing was done on a sample of PBMCs or T cells enriched from blood (not recorded which). The receptor set was obtained from a woman aged 35 to 49 who had recovered from COVID-19.

This clone has just a few counts. This chain connects TRBV5-6 to TRBJ2-3; 10 nucleotides line up with TRBD2. Per the germline V gene, CDR1 is SGHDT and CDR2 is YYEEEE. The CDR3 is 17 residues long. The V gene end was trimmed by 1 base and the J gene end by 2 bases; junction bases not matched to a gene: 7. The CDR3 protein is CASSLFVAGGSTDTQYF. CDR3 nucleotides: TGTGCCAGCAGCTTGTTTGTAGCGGGGGGTTCCACAGATACGCAGTATTTT.

This chain joins TRBV29-1 and TRBJ1-1; 7 nucleotides align to TRBD1. This CDR3 comprises 13 residues. Germline V CDR1 and CDR2: SQVTM, ANQGSEA. V shed 6 bases, J shed 4 bases, and the junction held 8 bases outside the gene matches. CDR3 nucleotides: TGCAGCGTCAGACAGGGCGGGATCACTGAAGCTTTCTTT. Translated, it gives CSVRQGGITEAFF.

The chain is built from TRBV28 and TRBJ2-6, with D unclear. Germline lookup yields CDR1 MDHEN and CDR2 SYDVKM. This CDR3 is built from 15 residues. V was shortened by 3 bases and J by 2 bases, with 8 bases between the two germline ends. The DNA for the CDR3 is TGTGCCAGCAGTTTTCTTCTTCCTGGGGCCAACGTCCTGACTTTC. This codes for CASSFLLPGANVLTF.